This T cell receptor (beta chain) is from a study of shared clonotypes between healthy human individuals. Study results and caveats: Generation of non-shared clonotypes was less probable than generation of clonotypes shared by all four donors.

CCR7-negative CD45RA+ TemRA cells were combined with CD45RO+ cells to form CD8 memory. The CDR3 sequence is 17 residues long. The J segment lost 3 bases and the V segment lost 2 bases, leaving 8 bases of the junction unmatched. Germline V gene lookup returns CDR1 MDHEN and CDR2 SYDVKM. This clone was seen just once. Its specificity is unknown. Produced via immunoSEQ multiplex PCR; TCRdb's table is partial and in-frame only. The sample has approximately 640,000 clones, around 91% seen once. The source is a man younger than 30 in good health. Some clones in this sample may be carry-over from other donors' samples. The sample comprised memory CD8+ T cells from PBMCs. The subset was: CD45RO+ cells pooled with CCR7-negative TemRA cells. This sequence joins TRBV28 and TRBJ1-5; 9 nucleotides match TRBD1. CDR3 loop: CASSLRTGGAYNQPQHF. The CDR3 nucleotides read TGTGCCAGCAGTTTAAGAACAGGGGGCGCATACAATCAGCCCCAGCATTTT.